The table lists the clone carrying this T cell receptor beta chain with many counts. The data originate from a study of T cell repertoires in cytomegalovirus infection. About the research overall: The public TCR beta signatures pointed to both CMV infection and matching HLA type.

In TCRdb, the reads were re-called with MiXCR into one record per CDR3 protein. The sample carries under 250,000 distinct CDR3 sequences, roughly 6.5% recorded once. V lost 4 bases, J lost 4 bases, and 4 bases stayed unmatched. Germline lookup yields CDR1 LNHDA and CDR2 SQIVND (reference sequence). The CDR3 length is 14 residues. This clonotype was obtained from a human donor in good health (CMV status not recorded). Some clones in this sample may be carry-over from other donors' samples. This chain links TRBV19 with TRBJ2-5; 9 nucleotides line up with TRBD1. The specimen sequenced was PBMCs. The CDR3 sequence is CASSRTGEPETQYF. CDR3 nucleotides: TGTGCCAGTAGTAGGACAGGGGAGCCAGAGACCCAGTACTTC.